This TCR beta chain was captured in a study of control samples from healthy donors and cancer patients (TCRdb year 2020). This clone showed up just once. No cognate antigen has been identified for it. Qualities for individual bases were not recorded, and no much larger clone is one base off. The CDR3 spans 14 residues, from the cysteine through the phenylalanine. Here the CDR3 DNA is all that survives: 42 bases in frame from base 1. As encoded in the germline V gene (reference sequence), CDR1 is GTSNPN while CDR2 is SVGIG. V and J are truncated by 0 bases and 1 base respectively, leaving an intervening sequence of 9 bases. Libraries were constructed by the immunoSEQ multiplex PCR assay. TCRdb holds this immuneACCESS table with in-frame rearrangements only. Some clones are missing; in checked studies, unresolved V genes explain under half, and the rest has no known cause. The sample records more than 100,000 clones, more than 80% of which are singletons. The ten largest clones take up 2% to 2.5% of the sample.

The sequence was collected from a man younger than 35 in good health. The chain joins TRBV30 to TRBJ2-5; no D gene call is confident. The sample comprised blood. At the DNA level, the sequence is TGTGCCTGGAGTGTATCATGGGGCCAAGAGACCCAGTACTTC. The translation is CAWSVSWGQETQYF.